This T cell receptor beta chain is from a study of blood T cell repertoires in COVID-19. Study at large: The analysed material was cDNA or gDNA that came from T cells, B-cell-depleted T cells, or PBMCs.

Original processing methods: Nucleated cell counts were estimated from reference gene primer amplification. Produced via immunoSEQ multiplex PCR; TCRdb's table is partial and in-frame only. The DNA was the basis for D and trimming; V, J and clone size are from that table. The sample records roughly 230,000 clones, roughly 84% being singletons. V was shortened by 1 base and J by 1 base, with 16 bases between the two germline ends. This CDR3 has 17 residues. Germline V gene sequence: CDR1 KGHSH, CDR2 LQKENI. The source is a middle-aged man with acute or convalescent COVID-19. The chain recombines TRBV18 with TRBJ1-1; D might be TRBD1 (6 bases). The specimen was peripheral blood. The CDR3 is CASSPLRQASGNTEAFF. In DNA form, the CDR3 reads TGTGCCAGCTCACCACTGCGACAGGCGTCGGGGAACACTGAAGCTTTCTTT. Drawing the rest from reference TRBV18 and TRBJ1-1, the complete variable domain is NAGVMQNPRHLVRRRGQEARLRCSPMKGHSHVYWYRQLPEEGLKFMVYLQKENIIDESGMPKERFSAEFPKEGPSILRIQQVVRGDSAAYFCASSPLRQASGNTEAFFGQGTRLTVV.